The next 11 T cell receptor beta chains were all read from a single sample in a study of graft-versus-host responses after intestinal transplantation. Their cognate antigens are unknown. Clones were read by immunoSEQ multiplex PCR, and TCRdb kept only the in-frame ones, dropping some. This table has tens of thousands of clones, roughly 90% appearing once. This specimen consisted of unstimulated CD8+ T cells sorted from spleen or lymph node cells, obtained before intestinal transplant. All receptors come from a human donor who received an intestinal transplant.

This sequence joins TRBV5-4 and TRBJ1-2; 10 bases match TRBD1. The trim removed 4 bases at V and 2 bases at J, leaving 11 bases unmatched. Germline values: CDR1 SGHNT, CDR2 YYREEE (reference sequence). CDR3 length: 17 amino acids. Written as DNA, the CDR3 is TGTGCCAGCAGCCCAGGCCGGGACAGGGGAAAAAACTATGGCTACACCTTC. Its protein is CASSPGRDRGKNYGYTF.

The chain is built from TRBV27 and TRBJ2-4, with D possibly being TRBD2 (7 bases). This CDR3 is 18 amino acids long. Germline V gives CDR1 MNHEY, CDR2 SMNVEV (reference sequence). V was pared by 0 bases and J by 1 base, with 16 bases between. In DNA form, the CDR3 reads TGTGCCAGCAGTTTATCGGAGGGGGGGGGATGGGCCAAAAACATTCAGTACTTC. Its translation: CASSLSEGGGWAKNIQYF.

This chain links TRBV6-5 with TRBJ2-2; TRBD1 matches 7 bases. The CDR3 runs to 15 residues. J lost 3 bases, V lost 6 bases, and 7 bases had no gene match. From germline, CDR1 is MNHEY and CDR2 SVGAGI. The CDR3 reads CASSPDRAYTGELFF. In DNA form, the CDR3 reads TGTGCCAGCAGCCCCGACAGGGCTTACACCGGGGAGCTGTTTTTT.

The J gene is TRBJ1-1, the V gene TRBV4-1; TRBD1 might be the D (5 bases). The germline V and J ends were trimmed by 0 bases and 1 base, with 9 bases remaining between them. Germline values: CDR1 MGHRA, CDR2 YSYEKL. This CDR3 region has 15 residues. The CDR3 nucleotides are TGCGCCAGCAGCCAAGAAGGGGAAGGGAACACTGAAGCTTTCTTT. Protein sequence: CASSQEGEGNTEAFF.

The gene calls are TRBV7-9 and TRBJ2-7; 8 bases are a match to TRBD1. Germline V gene lookup returns CDR1 SEHNR and CDR2 FQNEAQ (reference sequence). The CDR3 contains 13 residues. J gave up 5 bases and V 4 bases, and 4 bases lay outside the gene matches. This CDR3 reads CASSSTTGDEQYF. DNA for the CDR3: TGTGCCAGCAGCTCAACGACAGGGGACGAGCAGTACTTC.

V gene TRBV5-1 combines with J gene TRBJ2-1, with TRBD1 as a possible D gene (6 bases). V was pared by 4 bases and J by 5 bases, with 19 bases between. The CDR3 consists of 16 residues. Looked up from germline, CDR1 is SGHRS and CDR2 is YFSETQ. The CDR3 spells CASSTAPGESHNEQFF. The CDR3 DNA is TGCGCCAGCAGCACCGCTCCAGGGGAGAGTCACAATGAGCAGTTCTTC.

This chain links TRBV10-3 with TRBJ1-1; 7 bases are a match to TRBD1. The CDR3 loop spans 16 amino acids. J gave up 0 bases and V 10 bases, and 14 bases lay outside the gene matches. The V gene's germline CDR1 is ENHRY and CDR2 SYGVKD. The DNA for the CDR3 is TGTGCCACCGGAAAAACAGGGGAAGGGTTGAACACTGAAGCTTTCTTT. Its protein is CATGKTGEGLNTEAFF.

V gene TRBV2 combines with J gene TRBJ2-5; no reliable D call. The DNA end lines up better with TRBJ2-7; the J call may be wrong. There are 16 residues in the CDR3. In germline, CDR1 is SNHLY, CDR2 FYNNEI. CDR3 nucleotides: TGTGCCAGCAGTGAAGGATTTTTAGCTACCGCCTACGAGCAGTACTTC. Its protein is CASSEGFLATAYEQYF.

Of note for this clone: This sample includes further DNA sequences coding for the same CDR3. The chain carries TRBV5-6 and TRBJ2-5; weak D call: TRBD2 (6 bases). Germline V gene sequence: CDR1 SGHDT, CDR2 YYEEEE. The V end lost 0 bases, the J end lost 1 base, and 7 bases lay between the germline ends. CDR3 length: 14 residues. In DNA form, the CDR3 reads TGTGCCAGCAGCTTGGGGGACTCCCAAGAGACCCAGTACTTC. It codes for CASSLGDSQETQYF. Looking up the rest from reference TRBV5-6 and TRBJ2-5 gives the full variable domain: DAGVTQSPTHLIKTRGQQVTLRCSPKSGHDTVSWYQQALGQGPQFIFQYYEEEERQRGNFPDRFSGHQFPNYSSELNVNALLLGDSALYLCASSLGDSQETQYFGPGTRLLVL.

The chain employs TRBV25-1 and TRBJ1-5, with 7 positions matching TRBD1. After removal of 3 bases from V and 6 bases from J, the junction contained 5 bases not matched to a gene. This CDR3 is 14 amino acids long. From germline, CDR1 is MGHDK and CDR2 SYGVNS. The CDR3 is CASSDRGTRQPQHF. DNA of the CDR3: TGTGCCAGCAGTGACAGGGGGACGCGTCAGCCCCAGCATTTT. Variable domain in full (rest from reference TRBV25-1 and TRBJ1-5): EADIYQTPRYLVIGTGKKITLECSQTMGHDKMYWYQQDPGMELHLIHYSYGVNSTEKGDLSSESTVSRIRTEHFPLTLESARPSHTSQYLCASSDRGTRQPQHFGDGTRLSIL.

The rearrangement links TRBV6-1 to TRBJ2-7; 13 bases agree with TRBD2. The V and J ends lost 3 bases and 5 bases, in that order; junction bases with no gene match: 10. Germline CDR1 reads MNHNS; CDR2 reads SASEGT. The CDR3 contains 17 residues. This CDR3 reads CASSERLAGGGRDEQYF. CDR3 DNA: TGTGCCAGCAGTGAGCGACTAGCGGGAGGAGGGAGGGACGAGCAGTACTTC.